Detailed here is one TCR beta chain. The data derive from a study of T cell responses to AZD1222 COVID-19 vaccine. Libraries were prepared by immunoSEQ multiplex PCR; TCRdb keeps only in-frame clonotypes and omits some of them. Of 95,000 or so clones listed, just over 90% are singletons. The CDR3 totals 14 residues. J was trimmed by 4 bases and V by 10 bases; bases with no gene match: 9. Germline assignment: CDR1 SGHKS and CDR2 YYEKEE (reference sequence). The V call is TRBV5-5, the J call TRBJ2-1, with TRBD2 matching over 9 bases. Here the sequenced sample was peripheral blood, taken 28 days after the second AZD1222 dose. The receptor's source is an adult who received the AZD1222 COVID-19 vaccine. DNA for the CDR3: TGTGCCGAGCTCGGGACTAGCAGTTACAATGAGCAGTTCTTC. It is translated as CAELGTSSYNEQFF.